This TCR beta chain was documented in a study of T cell responses to AZD1222 COVID-19 vaccine. The study, taken as a whole, reports: Nearly half of spike-specific TCRs reportedly go after variant regions that carry no mutations.

The method was immunoSEQ multiplex PCR; TCRdb's version includes in-frame clones alone and lacks a portion of them. This table has approximately 110,000 clones, about 92% appearing once. Note on this clone: What it recognizes is unknown.

V dropped 6 bases and J dropped 4 bases, with 14 bases sitting between them. This CDR3 has 14 amino acids. Looked up from germline, CDR1 is SGHDT and CDR2 is YYEEEE. This sequence was found in an adult in good health. The genes are TRBV5-6 and TRBJ1-3; D possibly corresponds to TRBD1 (6 bases). Sequenced material: peripheral blood, taken on day 0 of AZD1222 vaccination. CDR3 loop: CASTLQGSGNTIYF. The CDR3 DNA is TGTGCCAGCACCTTACAGGGCTCGGGAAACACCATATATTTT.